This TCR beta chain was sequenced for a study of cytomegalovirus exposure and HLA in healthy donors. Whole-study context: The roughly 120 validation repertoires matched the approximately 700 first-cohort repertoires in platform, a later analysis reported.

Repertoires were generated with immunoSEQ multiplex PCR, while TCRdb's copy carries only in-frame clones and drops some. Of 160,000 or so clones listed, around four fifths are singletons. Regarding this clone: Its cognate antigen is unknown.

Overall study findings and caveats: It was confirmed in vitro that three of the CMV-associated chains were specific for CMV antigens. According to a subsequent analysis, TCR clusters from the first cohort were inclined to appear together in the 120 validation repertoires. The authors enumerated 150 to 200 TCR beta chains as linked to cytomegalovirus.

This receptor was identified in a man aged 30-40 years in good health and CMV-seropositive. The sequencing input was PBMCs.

CDR3 region: CASSQDRNRGIYNSPLHF. CDR3 sequence (DNA): TGCGCCAGCAGCCAAGATAGGAACCGGGGGATTTATAATTCACCCCTCCACTTT. The chain uses TRBV4-3 and TRBJ1-6, with TRBD1 as a possible D gene (5 bases). V lost 0 bases and J lost 4, with 16 bases in between. In germline, CDR1 is LGHNA, CDR2 YSLEER. The CDR3 is made up of 18 amino acids.